This T cell receptor (beta chain) is from a study of cytomegalovirus exposure and HLA in healthy donors (TCRdb year 2017). For the wider study: In an earlier analysis of 587 of the donors, under 300 Gb of sequence data and just under 120 million unique TCR beta sequences from about 179 million T cells were reported. Approximately 300 gigabases of sequencing data and 75 million to 85 million unique TCR sequences made up an early release that covered several hundred HLA-typed donors. Of the approximately 370 genotyped donors, approximately 80% were placed in the genetic ancestry cluster associated with self-reported Caucasian donors. The aim of the study was to test whether cataloging public T cell receptors could identify signatures of past pathogen exposure. The study profiled the T cell repertoires of about 720 subjects by immunosequencing and related them to cytomegalovirus serostatus. A separate validation cohort of over 95 different subjects was used in addition to the 666-subject first cohort. High-throughput TCR immunosequencing, statistical association of individual TCRs with disease status, and machine learning were combined to predict cytomegalovirus infection status. To study patterns of TCR occurrence, a later analysis re-analyzed previously published TCR beta repertoires from 600 to 750 donors and added high-resolution HLA genotyping. Rather than drawing on any new phenotypic data, the later analysis identified candidate immune exposures from TCR beta sequences and the way those sequences occurred across donors. To decide whether each TCR beta V gene segment behaved as functional or pseudogenic, an earlier analysis of fewer than 750 of the donors relied on high-throughput TCR beta sequencing. Donor age, sex, ethnicity and CMV serostatus were collected together with the repertoire data. A later genetic analysis used genome-wide SNP genotypes for about three fifths of the 666 donors, treating that subset as a discovery cohort. Every repertoire in the discovery cohort had been generated on one and the same sequencing platform. HLA typing included class I and class II loci at four-digit resolution. The number of donors typed differed by locus, with roughly 629-640 for A, B, C, DRB1 and DQB1, around 520 for DQA1, about 610 for DPA1, and some 440 for DPB1. Because of strong linkage in the cohort, five DR-DQ haplotypes were treated as single units for association and clustering. On average, 235,054 unique TCR beta nucleotide sequences were sequenced per donor among more than 350 genotyped donors of the cohort, with around 19% of those sequences being non-productive.

The cohort comprised around 700 healthy bone marrow donors. All cohort members were sampled while nominally healthy, although unrecorded immune exposures were likely present. The donor was CMV seronegative and was included in the group of a few hundred seronegative cohort members. A peripheral blood sample was provided by each donor, and peripheral blood mononuclear cells were used for TCR beta sequencing. The Qiagen DNeasy Blood Extraction Kit was used to extract genomic DNA from the blood cell samples. The method was the immunoSEQ multiplex PCR assay. The multiplex PCR relied on a mix of 60 forward primers for TCR Vbeta segments and 13 reverse primers for TCR Jbeta segments. A multiplex PCR assay on genomic DNA amplified the CDR3 region of rearranged TCR beta genes. Amplified TCR beta libraries were sequenced as 87-base-pair reads on the Illumina HiSeq System. As for the authors' bioinformatics: Across the 670 or so repertoires, a later analysis counted roughly 84 million unique TCR beta chains, roughly 11 million of which were shared by at least two donors. A nearest-neighbor algorithm error-corrected the raw reads and collapsed the reads into unique sequences, merging closely related sequences to remove PCR and sequencing errors. V, D and J gene segments were assigned by aligning CDR3 sequences to IMGT reference sequences. For a sequence to be retained, at least a six-nucleotide match to both a V gene segment and a J gene segment was required. Rearrangements were called productive when the CDR3 lacked stop codons and stayed in frame with V and J; all others were non-productive. CDR3 was defined according to IMGT convention as the region running from the second conserved V-encoded cysteine to the conserved J-encoded phenylalanine. The earlier analysis of some 550 of the donors excluded any sequence lacking an unambiguous match to a single V gene segment. An earlier analysis of roughly 590 of the donors called V segments functional above 56.7% productive rearrangements and segregating when the between-donor standard deviation exceeded 5%. A statistical classification framework was built to diagnose cytomegalovirus status from the catalog of TCR beta chain sequences. V and J gene assignment, in a later analysis, came from comparing TCR nucleotide sequences with IMGT/GENE-DB human TR gene sequences. Using the TCRdist pipeline, a later analysis assigned CDR3 sequences along with most-parsimonious VDJ recombination scenarios. In a later analysis, each TCR beta chain was defined by its CDR3 amino acid sequence together with its V-gene family, and reads without a unique V-gene family were excluded. To address suspected cross-contamination and a sequencing artifact, a later analysis removed roughly 640 highly shared, low-generation-probability nucleotide sequences. For each public chain, a later analysis derived a clonal expansion index from normalized ranks of inferred template counts within each repertoire. A later analysis computed generation probabilities with a VDJ recombination model fitted to out-of-frame rearrangements, and checked the results against IGoR. Hypergeometric tests were used in a later analysis to score TCR-TCR, TCR-HLA and TCR-CMV co-occurrence, with a repertoire-size bias correction applied to the TCR pairs. In a later analysis, false discovery rates were estimated by permuting HLA or CMV assignments 20 times. In a later analysis, co-occurring TCRs were grouped with DBSCAN, and TCRdist sequence similarity was added when clustering was performed within HLA-allele-positive subsets. For co-occurrence clustering, repertoires with fewer than 30,000 or more than 120,000 public chains were excluded, along with about five repertoires with anomalous nucleotide sharing. This immuneACCESS table, as held by TCRdb, lists in-frame sequences with V and J called but not all clones. Of the missing ones, under half trace to an unresolved V gene in checked studies; the others have no known cause. The V and J calls and clone size come from that table; D and trimming were worked out from the DNA. The sample profile shows around 200,000 clones; roughly 80% of them were found once. The top ten constitute 3.8% of the sample.

About this clone itself: The antigen this receptor binds is unknown. Base qualities are not provided; no much larger clone lies one nucleotide away.

Here is what the overall study found, with its caveats: A later analysis found that most CMV-associated TCR beta chains appeared HLA-restricted, with HLA associations seemingly driven largely by CMV exposure. A cluster of highly shared sequence variants was judged likely to be a technical artifact of the sequencing pipeline. For the cohort, immune exposure information was limited to CMV serostatus. According to a later analysis, parvovirus B19, influenza, CMV and Epstein-Barr virus appeared linked to several top co-occurrence clusters. A later analysis found that HLA-associated TCR beta chains were more clonally expanded and had lower generation probabilities than equally common non-associated chains. A few of the identified cytomegalovirus-associated TCR beta chains were confirmed in vitro to be specific for cytomegalovirus antigens. The earlier analysis of 587 of the donors excluded about 16 rarely observed V segments, including chromosome 9 orphons, because counts were too low. At a false discovery rate of 0.05, a later analysis linked 15,000 to 20,000 TCR beta sequences to specific HLA alleles. The study gave a list of more than 150 TCR beta chains associated with cytomegalovirus. In both the original and validation cohorts, the classifier was reported to diagnose cytomegalovirus status with high specificity and sensitivity. While some public TCRs were present in many individuals, most TCR sequences turned up only very rarely across donors. It was suggested by the authors that the approach could potentially be generalized to other disease states and immunological phenotypes. In this cohort, only TCR beta chains were sequenced, and detectable features were limited by the absence of alpha or paired-chain data. A further reported finding was that TCR beta sequences accurately predicted the HLA-A and HLA-B alleles for most subjects in the first cohort. When HLA alleles, especially DR and DQ, strongly co-occurred, attributing TCR associations to individual alleles was difficult. Roughly uniform sequencing depth across donors was assumed in presence/absence analyses, although this assumption may not hold. Because some donors lacked HLA typing at each locus, the association tests relied only on the typed subset. Linkage disequilibrium might explain the correlated functional status among segregating V segments, but an unknown experimental factor could not be excluded. In a later genetic analysis, a missense DCLRE1C variant was associated with V-gene and J-gene trimming of TCR beta chains, and the association was replicated in an independent cohort. In an earlier analysis of about 600 of the donors, most TCR beta V segments appeared in productive rearrangements about 87% or about 30% of the time, broadly matching IMGT annotations. Compared with the approximately 710-donor mean, donors in an Asian-associated ancestry cluster had fewer N-insertions in productive TCRs, according to a later genetic analysis. A later analysis found that TCR association rates varied across HLA loci, with DRB1 alleles showing the most associated TCRs and HLA-C alleles the fewest.

The clonotype was recovered from a man aged 50 or older in good health and CMV-seronegative. The material sequenced was PBMCs.

The DNA sequence follows: TGTGCCAGCAGCTCCCACTCGACAGGGGGCTTTGGAAACACCATATATTTT. The encoded protein is CASSSHSTGGFGNTIYF. The chain is encoded by TRBV13 joined to TRBJ1-3, with 10 junctional bases fitting TRBD1. Sequences PRHDT (CDR1) and FYEKMQ (CDR2) are obtained from the germline V gene (reference sequence). Trimming accounts for 4 bases at V and 3 bases at J, while the number of junction bases matched to no gene is 9. The CDR3 runs 17 residues from the cysteine to the phenylalanine. Only the CDR3 portion is preserved as DNA: 51 bases, with reading frame beginning at the first base.